This T cell receptor (beta chain) was identified during a study of blood T cell repertoires in COVID-19. Here immunoSEQ multiplex PCR was the method, and the copy in TCRdb shows in-frame clones only, minus some. The table shows under 250,000 clones, with around 90% occurring only once. The V gene's germline CDR1 is MNHEY and CDR2 SMNVEV (reference sequence). The CDR3 is made up of 14 amino acids. Trimming removed 3 bases at V and 3 bases at J, with 11 bases between. The clonotype was recovered from a man aged 55 to 70 who had recovered from COVID-19. Input material: peripheral blood. The J gene is TRBJ1-1, the V gene TRBV27; D call uncertain. The CDR3 DNA sequence: TGTGCCAGCAGTTTTACTGCGAGGGACACTGAAGCTTTCTTT. Encoded protein: CASSFTARDTEAFF.